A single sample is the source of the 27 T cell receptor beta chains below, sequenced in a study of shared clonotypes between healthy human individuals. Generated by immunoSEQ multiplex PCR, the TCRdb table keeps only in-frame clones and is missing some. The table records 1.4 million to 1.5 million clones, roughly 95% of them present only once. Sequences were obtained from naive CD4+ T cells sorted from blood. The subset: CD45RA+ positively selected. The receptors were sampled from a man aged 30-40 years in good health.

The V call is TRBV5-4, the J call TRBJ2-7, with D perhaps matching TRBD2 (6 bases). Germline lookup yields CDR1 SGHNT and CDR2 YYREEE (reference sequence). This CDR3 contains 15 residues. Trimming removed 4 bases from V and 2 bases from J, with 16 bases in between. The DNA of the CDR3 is TGTGCCAGCAGCCTGTCCGGAGGGCCGACCTACGAGCAGTACTTC. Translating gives CASSLSGGPTYEQYF.

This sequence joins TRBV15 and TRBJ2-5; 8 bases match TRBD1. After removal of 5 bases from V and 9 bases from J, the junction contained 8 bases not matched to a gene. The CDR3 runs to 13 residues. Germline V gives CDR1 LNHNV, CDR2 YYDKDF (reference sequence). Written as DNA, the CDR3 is TGTGCCACCAGCTCGGACAGGGCGGAGGCCCAGTACTTC. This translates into CATSSDRAEAQYF.

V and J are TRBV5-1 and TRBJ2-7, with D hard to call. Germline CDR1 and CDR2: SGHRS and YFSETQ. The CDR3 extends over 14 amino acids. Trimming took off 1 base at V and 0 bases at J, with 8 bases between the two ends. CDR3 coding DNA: TGCGCCAGCAGCTTGTCACCAAGCTCCTACGAGCAGTACTTC. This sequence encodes CASSLSPSSYEQYF. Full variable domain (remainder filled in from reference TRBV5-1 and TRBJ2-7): KAGVTQTPRYLIKTRGQQVTLSCSPISGHRSVSWYQQTPGQGLQFLFEYFSETQRNKGNFPGRFSGRQFSNSRSEMNVSTLELGDSALYLCASSLSPSSYEQYFGPGTRLTVT.

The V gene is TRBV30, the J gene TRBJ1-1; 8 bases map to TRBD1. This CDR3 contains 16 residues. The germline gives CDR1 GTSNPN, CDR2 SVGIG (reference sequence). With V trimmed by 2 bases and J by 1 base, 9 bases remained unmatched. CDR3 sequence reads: CAWSLILDRGNTEAFF. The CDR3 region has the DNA TGTGCCTGGAGTTTAATACTCGACAGGGGGAACACTGAAGCTTTCTTT.

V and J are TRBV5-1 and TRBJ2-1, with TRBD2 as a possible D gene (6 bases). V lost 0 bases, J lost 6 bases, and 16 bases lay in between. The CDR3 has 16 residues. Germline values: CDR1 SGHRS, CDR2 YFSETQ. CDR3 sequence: CASSLAGGAGFNEQFF. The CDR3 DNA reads TGCGCCAGCAGCTTGGCGGGTGGAGCGGGTTTCAATGAGCAGTTCTTC.

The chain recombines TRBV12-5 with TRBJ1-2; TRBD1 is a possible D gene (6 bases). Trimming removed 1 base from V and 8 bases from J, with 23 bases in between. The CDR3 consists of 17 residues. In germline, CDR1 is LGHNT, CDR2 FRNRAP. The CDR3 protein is CASGLDNRLGGARGYTF. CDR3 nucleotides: TGTGCTAGTGGTTTGGACAACCGCCTCGGGGGGGCGCGAGGCTACACCTTC.

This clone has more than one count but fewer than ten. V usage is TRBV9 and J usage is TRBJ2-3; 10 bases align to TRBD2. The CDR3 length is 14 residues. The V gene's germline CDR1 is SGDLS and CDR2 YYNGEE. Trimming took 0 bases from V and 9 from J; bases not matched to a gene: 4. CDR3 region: CASSVEGGLATQYF. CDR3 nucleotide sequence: TGTGCCAGCAGCGTAGAAGGGGGACTAGCGACGCAGTATTTT.

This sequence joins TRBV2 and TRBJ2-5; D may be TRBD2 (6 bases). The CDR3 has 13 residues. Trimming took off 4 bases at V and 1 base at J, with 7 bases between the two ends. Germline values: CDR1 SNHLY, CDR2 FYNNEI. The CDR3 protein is CASSGTTQETQYF. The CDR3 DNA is TGTGCCAGCAGTGGGACTACCCAAGAGACCCAGTACTTC.

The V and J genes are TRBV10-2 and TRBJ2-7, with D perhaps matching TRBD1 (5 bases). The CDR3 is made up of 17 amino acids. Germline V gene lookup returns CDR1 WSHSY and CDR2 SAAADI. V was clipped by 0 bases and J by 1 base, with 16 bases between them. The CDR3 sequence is CASSESAQLGASYEQYF. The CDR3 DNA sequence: TGCGCCAGCAGTGAGTCAGCCCAGCTAGGGGCTTCCTACGAGCAGTACTTC.

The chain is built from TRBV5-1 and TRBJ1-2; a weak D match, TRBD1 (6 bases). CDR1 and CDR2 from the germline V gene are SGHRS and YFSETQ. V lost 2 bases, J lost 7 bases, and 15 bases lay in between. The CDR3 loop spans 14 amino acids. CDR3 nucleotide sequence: TGCGCCAGCAGCTTAGGATCGGGGGCAGGTGGCTACACCTTC. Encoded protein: CASSLGSGAGGYTF.

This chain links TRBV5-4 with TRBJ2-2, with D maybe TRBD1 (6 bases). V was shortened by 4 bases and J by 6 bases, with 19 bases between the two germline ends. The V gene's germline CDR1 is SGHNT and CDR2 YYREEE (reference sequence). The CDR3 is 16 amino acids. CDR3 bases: TGTGCCAGCAGCCCCGCACCAGGGGTTCGATCCGGGGAGCTGTTTTTT. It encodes CASSPAPGVRSGELFF.

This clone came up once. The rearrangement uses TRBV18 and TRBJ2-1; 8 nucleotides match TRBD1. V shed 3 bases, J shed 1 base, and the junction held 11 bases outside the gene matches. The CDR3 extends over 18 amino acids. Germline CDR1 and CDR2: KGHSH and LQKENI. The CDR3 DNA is TGTGCCAGCTCACCTCTAGGACAGGGTGGTGGTTCCTACAATGAGCAGTTCTTC. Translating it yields CASSPLGQGGGSYNEQFF.

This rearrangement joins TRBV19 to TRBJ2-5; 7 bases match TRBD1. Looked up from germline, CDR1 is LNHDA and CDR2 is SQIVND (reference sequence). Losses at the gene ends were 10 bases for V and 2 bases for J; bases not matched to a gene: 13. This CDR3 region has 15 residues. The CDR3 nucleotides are TGTGCCACCTCCCTAGGGACAGTAGGGCAAGAGACCCAGTACTTC. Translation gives CATSLGTVGQETQYF.

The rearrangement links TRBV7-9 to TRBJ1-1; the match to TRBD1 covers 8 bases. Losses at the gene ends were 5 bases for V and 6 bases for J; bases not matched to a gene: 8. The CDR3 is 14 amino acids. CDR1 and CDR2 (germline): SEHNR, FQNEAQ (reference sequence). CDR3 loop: CASSVGTGESEAFF. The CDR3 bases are TGTGCCAGCAGCGTAGGGACAGGCGAATCTGAAGCTTTCTTT.

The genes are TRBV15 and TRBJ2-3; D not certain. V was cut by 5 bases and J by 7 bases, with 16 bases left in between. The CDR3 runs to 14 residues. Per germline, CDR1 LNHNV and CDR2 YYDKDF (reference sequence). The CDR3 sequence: CATSSSYGTNTQYF. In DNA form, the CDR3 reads TGTGCCACCAGCTCAAGTTACGGTACCAATACGCAGTATTTT. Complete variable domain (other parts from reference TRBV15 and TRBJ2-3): DAMVIQNPRYQVTQFGKPVTLSCSQTLNHNVMYWYQQKSSQAPKLLFHYYDKDFNNEADTPDNFQSRRPNTSFCFLDIRSPGLGDTAMYLCATSSSYGTNTQYFGPGTRLTVL.

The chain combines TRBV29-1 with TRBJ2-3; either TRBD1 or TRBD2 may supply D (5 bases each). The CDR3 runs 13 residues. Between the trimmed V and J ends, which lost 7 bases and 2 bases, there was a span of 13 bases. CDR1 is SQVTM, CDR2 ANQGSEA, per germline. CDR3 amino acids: CSALRGATDTQYF. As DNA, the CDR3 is TGCAGCGCCCTTCGAGGGGCCACAGATACGCAGTATTTT.

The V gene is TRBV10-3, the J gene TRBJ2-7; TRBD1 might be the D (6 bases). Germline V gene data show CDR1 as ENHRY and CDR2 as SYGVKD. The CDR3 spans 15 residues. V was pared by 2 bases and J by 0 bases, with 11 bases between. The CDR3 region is CAISEIQGLSYEQYF. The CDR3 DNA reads TGTGCCATCAGTGAGATACAGGGTCTCTCCTACGAGCAGTACTTC.

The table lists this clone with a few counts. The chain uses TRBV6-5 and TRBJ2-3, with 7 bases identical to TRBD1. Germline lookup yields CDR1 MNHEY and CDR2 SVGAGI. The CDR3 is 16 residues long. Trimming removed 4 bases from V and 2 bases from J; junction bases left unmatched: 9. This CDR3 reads CASSLAGTAITDTQYF. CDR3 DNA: TGTGCCAGCAGTTTGGCCGGGACAGCGATCACAGATACGCAGTATTTT.

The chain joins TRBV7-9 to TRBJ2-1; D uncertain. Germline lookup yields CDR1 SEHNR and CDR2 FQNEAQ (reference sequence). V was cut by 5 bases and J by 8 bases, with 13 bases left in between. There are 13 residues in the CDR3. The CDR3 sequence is CASSHTSLDEQFF. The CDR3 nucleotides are TGTGCCAGCAGCCACACTTCATTGGATGAGCAGTTCTTC.

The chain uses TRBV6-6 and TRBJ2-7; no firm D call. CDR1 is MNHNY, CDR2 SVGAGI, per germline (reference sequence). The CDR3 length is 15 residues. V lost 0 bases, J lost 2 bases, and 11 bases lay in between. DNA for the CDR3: TGTGCCAGCAGTTACTCCTGGGCCCGGACCTACGAGCAGTACTTC. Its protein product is CASSYSWARTYEQYF.

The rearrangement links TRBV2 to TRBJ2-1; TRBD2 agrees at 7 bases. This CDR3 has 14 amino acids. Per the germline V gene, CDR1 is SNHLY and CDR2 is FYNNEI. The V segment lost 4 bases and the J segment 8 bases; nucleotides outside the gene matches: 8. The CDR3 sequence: CASSGEGPIDEQFF. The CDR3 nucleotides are TGTGCCAGCAGTGGGGAGGGCCCCATCGATGAGCAGTTCTTC.

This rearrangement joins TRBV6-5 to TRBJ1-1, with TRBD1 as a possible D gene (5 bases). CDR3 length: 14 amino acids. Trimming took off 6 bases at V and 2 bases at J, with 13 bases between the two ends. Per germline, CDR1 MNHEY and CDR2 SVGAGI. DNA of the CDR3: TGTGCCAGCAGACCCCCAGGGATTAACACTGAAGCTTTCTTT. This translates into CASRPPGINTEAFF.

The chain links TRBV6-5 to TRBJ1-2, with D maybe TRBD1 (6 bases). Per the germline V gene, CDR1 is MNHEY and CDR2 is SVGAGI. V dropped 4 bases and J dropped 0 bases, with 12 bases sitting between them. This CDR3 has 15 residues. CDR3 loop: CASSFLRGSNYGYTF. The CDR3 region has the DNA TGTGCCAGCAGTTTCCTCAGGGGATCTAACTATGGCTACACCTTC.

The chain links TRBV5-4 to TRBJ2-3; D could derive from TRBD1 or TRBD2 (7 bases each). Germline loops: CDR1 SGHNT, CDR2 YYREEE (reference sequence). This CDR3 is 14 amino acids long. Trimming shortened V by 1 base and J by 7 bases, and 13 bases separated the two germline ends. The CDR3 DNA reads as TGTGCCAGCAGCTTGTCAGGGGGGGAGAATACGCAGTATTTT. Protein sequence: CASSLSGGENTQYF.

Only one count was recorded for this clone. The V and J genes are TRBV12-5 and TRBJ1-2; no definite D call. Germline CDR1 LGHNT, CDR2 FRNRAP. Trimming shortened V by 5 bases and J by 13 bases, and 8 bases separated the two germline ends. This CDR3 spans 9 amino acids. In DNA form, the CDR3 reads TGTGCTAGTGGTCTGCTCCGCACCTTC. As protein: CASGLLRTF.

Here the CDR3 reads CASSPPLEQGWNQPQHF. The CDR3 DNA is TGTGCCAGCTCACCACCGTTGGAGCAGGGGTGGAATCAGCCCCAGCATTTT. The chain joins TRBV18 to TRBJ1-5; D is perhaps TRBD1 (6 bases). Trimming removed 0 bases at V and 4 bases at J, with 16 bases between. CDR1 and CDR2 from the germline V gene are KGHSH and LQKENI. This CDR3 has 17 residues.

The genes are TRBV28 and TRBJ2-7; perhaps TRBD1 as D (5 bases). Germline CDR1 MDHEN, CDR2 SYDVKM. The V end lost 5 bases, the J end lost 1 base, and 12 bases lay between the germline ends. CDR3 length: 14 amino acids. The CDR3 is CASSPPTGSYEQYF. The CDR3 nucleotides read TGTGCCAGCAGTCCCCCAACAGGTTCCTACGAGCAGTACTTC. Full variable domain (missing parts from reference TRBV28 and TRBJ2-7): DVKVTQSSRYLVKRTGEKVFLECVQDMDHENMFWYRQDPGLGLRLIYFSYDVKMKEKGDIPEGYSVSREKKERFSLILESASTNQTSMYLCASSPPTGSYEQYFGPGTRLTVT.